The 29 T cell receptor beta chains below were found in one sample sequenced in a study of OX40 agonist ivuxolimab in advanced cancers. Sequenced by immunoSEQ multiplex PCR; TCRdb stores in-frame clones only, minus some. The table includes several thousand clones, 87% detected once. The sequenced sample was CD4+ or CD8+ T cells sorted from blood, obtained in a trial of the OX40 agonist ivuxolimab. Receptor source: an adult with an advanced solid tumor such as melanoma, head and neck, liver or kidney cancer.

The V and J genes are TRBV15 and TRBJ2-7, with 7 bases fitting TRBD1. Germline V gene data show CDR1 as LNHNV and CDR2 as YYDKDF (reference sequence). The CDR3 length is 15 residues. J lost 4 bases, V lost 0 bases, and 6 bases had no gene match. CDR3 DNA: TGTGCCACCAGCAGAGATCTAGGGGGCGCTTACGAGCAGTACTTC. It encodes CATSRDLGGAYEQYF.

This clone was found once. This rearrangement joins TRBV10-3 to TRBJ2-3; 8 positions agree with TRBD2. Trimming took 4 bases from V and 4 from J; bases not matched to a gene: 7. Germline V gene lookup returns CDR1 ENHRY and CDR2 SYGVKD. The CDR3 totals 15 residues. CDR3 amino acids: CAISGRGLDPDTQYF. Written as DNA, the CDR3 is TGTGCCATCAGTGGTAGGGGACTAGATCCAGATACGCAGTATTTT.

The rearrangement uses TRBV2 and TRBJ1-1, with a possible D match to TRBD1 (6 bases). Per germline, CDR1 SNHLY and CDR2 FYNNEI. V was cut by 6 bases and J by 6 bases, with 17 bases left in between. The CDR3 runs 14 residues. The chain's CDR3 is CASRMSGAGSEAFF. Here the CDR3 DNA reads TGTGCCAGCAGAATGTCGGGGGCCGGCTCTGAAGCTTTCTTT. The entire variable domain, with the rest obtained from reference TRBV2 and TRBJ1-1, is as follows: EPEVTQTPSHQVTQMGQEVILRCVPISNHLYFYWYRQILGQKVEFLVSFYNNEISEKSEIFDDQFSVERPDGSNFTLKIRSTKLEDSAMYFCASRMSGAGSEAFFGQGTRLTVV.

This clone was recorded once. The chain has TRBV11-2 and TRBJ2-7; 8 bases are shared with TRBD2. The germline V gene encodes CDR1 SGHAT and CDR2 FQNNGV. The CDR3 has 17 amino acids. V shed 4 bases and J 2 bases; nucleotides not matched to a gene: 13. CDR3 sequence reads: CASSSSLRTSRPYEQYF. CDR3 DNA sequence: TGTGCCAGCAGCTCTTCTCTTCGGACTAGCAGGCCCTACGAGCAGTACTTC.

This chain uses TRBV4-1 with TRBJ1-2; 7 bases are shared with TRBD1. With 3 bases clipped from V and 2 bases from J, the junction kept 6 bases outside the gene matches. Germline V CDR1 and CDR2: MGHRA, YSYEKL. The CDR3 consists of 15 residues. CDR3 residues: CASSQAGQTNYGYTF. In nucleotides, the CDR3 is TGCGCCAGCAGCCAGGCGGGACAGACAAACTATGGCTACACCTTC.

CDR3 nucleotides: TGTGCCTGGAGTGTAAGTGGTCTCTACGAGCAGTACTTC. Amino acid sequence: CAWSVSGLYEQYF. This sequence joins TRBV30 and TRBJ2-7; D ambiguous. V lost 0 bases and J lost 3, with 9 bases in between. CDR3 length equals 13 residues. CDR1 and CDR2 (germline): GTSNPN, SVGIG (reference sequence).

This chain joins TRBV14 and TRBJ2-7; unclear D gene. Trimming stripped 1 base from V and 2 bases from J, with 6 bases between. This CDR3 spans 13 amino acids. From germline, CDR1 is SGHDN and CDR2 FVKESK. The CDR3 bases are TGTGCCAGCAGCCAAGGTTATGCCTACGAGCAGTACTTC. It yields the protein CASSQGYAYEQYF.

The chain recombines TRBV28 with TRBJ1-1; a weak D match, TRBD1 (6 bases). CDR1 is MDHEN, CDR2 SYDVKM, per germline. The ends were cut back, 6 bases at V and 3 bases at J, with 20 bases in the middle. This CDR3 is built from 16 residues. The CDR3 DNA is TGTGCCAGCAGAGTCGGGGGGGGGCTGGTCTACACTGAAGCTTTCTTT. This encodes CASRVGGGLVYTEAFF.

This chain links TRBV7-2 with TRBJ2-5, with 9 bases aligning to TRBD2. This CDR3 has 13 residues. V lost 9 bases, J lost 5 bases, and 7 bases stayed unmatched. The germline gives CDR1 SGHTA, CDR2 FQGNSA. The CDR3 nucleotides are TGTGCCAGTAGGCGGGAGGGCCTGGAGACCCAGTACTTC. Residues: CASRREGLETQYF.

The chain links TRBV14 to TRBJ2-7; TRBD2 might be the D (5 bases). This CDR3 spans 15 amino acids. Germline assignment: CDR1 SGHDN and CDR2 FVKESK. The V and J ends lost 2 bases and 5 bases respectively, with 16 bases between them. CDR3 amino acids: CASSQYSTGGHEQYF. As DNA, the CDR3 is TGTGCCAGCAGCCAATACTCGACGGGCGGGCACGAGCAGTACTTC.

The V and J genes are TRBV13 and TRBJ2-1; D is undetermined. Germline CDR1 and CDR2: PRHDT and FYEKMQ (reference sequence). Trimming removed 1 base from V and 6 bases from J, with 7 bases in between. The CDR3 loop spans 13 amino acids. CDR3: CASSLEAANEQFF. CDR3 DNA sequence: TGTGCCAGCAGCTTAGAGGCTGCCAATGAGCAGTTCTTC.

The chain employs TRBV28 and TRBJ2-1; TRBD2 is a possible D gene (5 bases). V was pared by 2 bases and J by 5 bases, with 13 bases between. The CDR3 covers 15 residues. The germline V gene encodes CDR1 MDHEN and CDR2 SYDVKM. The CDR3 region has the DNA TGTGCCAGCAGTTTACGCGGACTCTTGAACAATGAGCAGTTCTTC. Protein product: CASSLRGLLNNEQFF.

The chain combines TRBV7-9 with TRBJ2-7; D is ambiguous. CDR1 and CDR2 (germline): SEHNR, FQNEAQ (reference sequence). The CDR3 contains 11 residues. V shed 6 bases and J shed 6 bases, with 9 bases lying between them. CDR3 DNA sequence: TGTGCCAGCAGTTCTGGTCGCGAGCAGTACTTC. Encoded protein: CASSSGREQYF.

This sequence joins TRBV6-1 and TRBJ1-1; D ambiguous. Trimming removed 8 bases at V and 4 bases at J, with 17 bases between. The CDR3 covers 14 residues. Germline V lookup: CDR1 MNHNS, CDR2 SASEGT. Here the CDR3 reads CASGPVGDATEAFF. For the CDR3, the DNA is TGTGCCAGCGGCCCCGTCGGTGATGCCACTGAAGCTTTCTTT.

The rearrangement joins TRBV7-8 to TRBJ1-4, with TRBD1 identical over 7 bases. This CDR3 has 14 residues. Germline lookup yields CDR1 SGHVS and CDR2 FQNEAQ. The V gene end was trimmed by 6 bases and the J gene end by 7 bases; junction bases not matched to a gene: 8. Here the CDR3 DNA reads TGTGCCAGCAGTTTACAGGGGAGGAGTGAAAAACTGTTTTTT. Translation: CASSLQGRSEKLFF.

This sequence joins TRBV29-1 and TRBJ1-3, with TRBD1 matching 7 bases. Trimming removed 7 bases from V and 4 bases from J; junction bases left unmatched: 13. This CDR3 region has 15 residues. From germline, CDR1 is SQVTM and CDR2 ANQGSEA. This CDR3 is CSAIGTVFTGNTIYF. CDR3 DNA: TGCAGCGCAATTGGGACAGTTTTCACCGGAAACACCATATATTTT.

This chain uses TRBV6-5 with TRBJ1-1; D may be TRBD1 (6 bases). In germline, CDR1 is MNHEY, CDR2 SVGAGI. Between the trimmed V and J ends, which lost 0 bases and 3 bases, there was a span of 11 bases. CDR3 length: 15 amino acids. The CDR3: CASSYSFSGDTEAFF. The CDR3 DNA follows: TGTGCCAGCAGTTACTCGTTCTCAGGGGACACTGAAGCTTTCTTT.

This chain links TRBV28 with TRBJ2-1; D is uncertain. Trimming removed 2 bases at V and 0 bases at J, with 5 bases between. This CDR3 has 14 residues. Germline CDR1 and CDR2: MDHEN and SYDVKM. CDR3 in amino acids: CASSLVSSYNEQFF. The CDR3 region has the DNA TGTGCCAGCAGTTTAGTGAGCTCCTACAATGAGCAGTTCTTC.

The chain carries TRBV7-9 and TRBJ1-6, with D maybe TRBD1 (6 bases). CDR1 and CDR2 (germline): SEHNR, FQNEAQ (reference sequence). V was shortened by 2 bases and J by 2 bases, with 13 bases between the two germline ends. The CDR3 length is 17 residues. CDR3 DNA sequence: TGTGCCAGCAGCTTAAGTCCAGGGGAGACCTATAATTCACCCCTCCACTTT. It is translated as CASSLSPGETYNSPLHF.

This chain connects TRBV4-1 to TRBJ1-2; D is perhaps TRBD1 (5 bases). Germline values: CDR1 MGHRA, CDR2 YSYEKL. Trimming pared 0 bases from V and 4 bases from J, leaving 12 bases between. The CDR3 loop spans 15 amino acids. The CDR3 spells CASSQDIGVFYGYTF. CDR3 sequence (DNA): TGCGCCAGCAGCCAAGATATAGGGGTGTTCTATGGCTACACCTTC.

Written as DNA, the CDR3 is TGTGCCAGCAGCTCAGGGAGGGCTATTGCCTACGAGCAGTACTTC. Amino acids: CASSSGRAIAYEQYF. The chain employs TRBV6-1 and TRBJ2-7; TRBD2 matches at 7 bases. This CDR3 is built from 15 residues. V shed 6 bases and J 2 bases; nucleotides not matched to a gene: 10. Germline CDR1 is MNHNS and CDR2 is SASEGT.

The CDR3, as DNA: TGTGCCAGCAGTGACAGGGCTAGCGGGAGGGTTACAGATACGCAGTATTTT. Translation gives CASSDRASGRVTDTQYF. This chain links TRBV6-1 with TRBJ2-3, with TRBD2 matching 12 bases. The trim removed 3 bases at V and 3 bases at J, leaving 7 bases unmatched. Germline loops: CDR1 MNHNS, CDR2 SASEGT. CDR3 length: 17 residues.

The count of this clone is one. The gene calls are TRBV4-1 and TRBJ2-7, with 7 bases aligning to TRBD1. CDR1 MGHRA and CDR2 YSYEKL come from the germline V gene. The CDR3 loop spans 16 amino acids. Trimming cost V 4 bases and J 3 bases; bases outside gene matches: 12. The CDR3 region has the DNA TGCGCCAGCAGCCCTGGGACAGCCACCATGTTCTACGAGCAGTACTTC. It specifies CASSPGTATMFYEQYF.

The CDR3 loop reads CASFYGETQYF. Written as DNA, the CDR3 is TGTGCCAGTTTCTACGGGGAGACCCAGTACTTC. The chain is built from TRBV19 and TRBJ2-5; D is unresolved. The germline CDR1 and CDR2 sequences are LNHDA and SQIVND (reference sequence). V was clipped by 8 bases and J by 5 bases, with 9 bases between them. The CDR3 runs 11 residues. Together with reference TRBV19 and TRBJ2-5, the CDR3 gives the full variable domain: DGGITQSPKYLFRKEGQNVTLSCEQNLNHDAMYWYRQDPGQGLRLIYYSQIVNDFQKGDIAEGYSVSREKKESFPLTVTSAQKNPTAFYLCASFYGETQYFGPGTRLLVL.

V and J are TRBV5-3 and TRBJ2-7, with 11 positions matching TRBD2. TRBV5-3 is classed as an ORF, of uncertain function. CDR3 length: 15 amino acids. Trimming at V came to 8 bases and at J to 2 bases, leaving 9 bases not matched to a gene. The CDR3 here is CASSPKLAGAYEQYF. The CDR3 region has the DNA TGTGCCAGCAGCCCGAAACTAGCGGGAGCCTACGAGCAGTACTTC.

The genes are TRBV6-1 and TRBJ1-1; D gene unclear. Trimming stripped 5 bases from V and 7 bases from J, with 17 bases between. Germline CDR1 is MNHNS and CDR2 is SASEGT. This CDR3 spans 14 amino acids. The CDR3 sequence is CASSKSGWASEAFF. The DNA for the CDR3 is TGTGCCAGCAGTAAGAGTGGATGGGCCAGTGAAGCTTTCTTT.

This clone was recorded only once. For the CDR3, the DNA is TGTGCCTGGAGGGAGAAGGGACGGGACACCGGGGAGCTGTTTTTT. Residues: CAWREKGRDTGELFF. The chain couples TRBV30 to TRBJ2-2; D could derive from TRBD1 or TRBD2 (5 bases each). Trimming pared 3 bases from V and 3 bases from J, leaving 14 bases between. Germline V CDR1 and CDR2: GTSNPN, SVGIG (reference sequence). The CDR3 runs to 15 residues.

The CDR3 region is CASSRVDRGHEQFF. The CDR3 DNA reads TGTGCCAGCAGTAGAGTCGACAGGGGGCATGAGCAGTTCTTC. This chain links TRBV27 with TRBJ2-1, with 10 nucleotides matching TRBD1. Germline CDR1 MNHEY, CDR2 SMNVEV (reference sequence). Trimming cost V 5 bases and J 8 bases; bases outside gene matches: 6. CDR3 length: 14 amino acids.

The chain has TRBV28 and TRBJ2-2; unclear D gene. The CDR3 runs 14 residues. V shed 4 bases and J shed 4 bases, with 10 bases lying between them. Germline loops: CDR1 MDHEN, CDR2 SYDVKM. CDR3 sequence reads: CASSSRVATGELFF. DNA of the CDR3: TGTGCCAGCAGTTCCCGGGTCGCCACCGGGGAGCTGTTTTTT.